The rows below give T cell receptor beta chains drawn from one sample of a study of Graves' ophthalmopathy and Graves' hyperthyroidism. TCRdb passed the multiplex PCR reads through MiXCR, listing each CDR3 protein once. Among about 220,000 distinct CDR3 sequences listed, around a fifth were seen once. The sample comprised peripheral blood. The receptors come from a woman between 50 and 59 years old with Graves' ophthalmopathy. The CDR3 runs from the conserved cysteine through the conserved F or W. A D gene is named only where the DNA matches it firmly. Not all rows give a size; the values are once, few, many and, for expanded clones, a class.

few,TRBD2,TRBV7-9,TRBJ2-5,TGTGCCAGCAGCTGGGGACTAGCGAACCAAGAGACCCAGTACTTC,CASSWGLANQETQYF
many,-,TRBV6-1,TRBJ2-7,TGTGCCATCCGCCGACAGGCCGGGTACGAGCAGTACTTC,CAIRRQAGYEQYF
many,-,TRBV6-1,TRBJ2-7,TGTGCCAGCAGTGAACTACTAAGGAACTACGAGCAGTACTTC,CASSELLRNYEQYF
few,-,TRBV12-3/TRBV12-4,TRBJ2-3,TGTGCCAGCACCCCGGATGGTTTCCGGCAAACAGATACGCAGTATTTT,CASTPDGFRQTDTQYF
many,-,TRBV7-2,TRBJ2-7,TGTGCCAGCAGCTTATCCGCCAATTCGGCCTACGAGCAGTACTTC,CASSLSANSAYEQYF
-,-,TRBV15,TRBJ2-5,TGTGCCACCAGCAGAGGACGAGCCGTTGAGACCCAGTACTTC,CATSRGRAVETQYF
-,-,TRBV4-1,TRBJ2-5,TGCGCCAGCAGCCCTACCTGGGGGGCAGGGGAGACCCAGTACTTC,CASSPTWGAGETQYF
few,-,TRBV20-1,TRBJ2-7,TGCAGTGCCAAAGCCGGGCTTAACTACTACGAGCAGTACTTC,CSAKAGLNYYEQYF
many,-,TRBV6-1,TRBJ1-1,TGTGCCAGCAGTGAAAGGTCAGGGTGGACTGAAGCTTTCTTT,CASSERSGWTEAFF
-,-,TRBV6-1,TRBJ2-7,TGTGCCAGCAGTGGAAGTCCAAACCGGGCCTTCTCCTACGAGCAGTACTTC,CASSGSPNRAFSYEQYF
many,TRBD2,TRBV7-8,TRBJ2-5,TGTGCCAGCAGCCGAGAGGGACTAGCGGGAGAGACCCAGTACTTC,CASSREGLAGETQYF
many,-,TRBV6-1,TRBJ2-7,TGTGCCAGCAGTGAAGTGGGAGGGACAGCGACCTACGAGCAGTACTTC,CASSEVGGTATYEQYF
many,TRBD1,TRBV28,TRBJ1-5,TGTGCCAGCAGTTCAGTAAGGGGGACAGGCGGATCTCAGCCCCAGCATTTT,CASSSVRGTGGSQPQHF
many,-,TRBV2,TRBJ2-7,TGTGCCAGCAGGGACGCCTCCTACGAGCAGTACTTC,CASRDASYEQYF
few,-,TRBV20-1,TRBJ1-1,TGCAGTGCTAGAGAGGACCCTGACAGAAACACTGAAGCTTTCTTT,CSAREDPDRNTEAFF
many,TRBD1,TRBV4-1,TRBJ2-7,TGCGCCAGCAGCCAAGATTTTGGTGGCAGGGGGTCCTACGAGCAGTACTTC,CASSQDFGGRGSYEQYF
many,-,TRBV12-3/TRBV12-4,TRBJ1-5,TGTGCCAGCAGTTGGAATCCGGGGCAGCCCCAGCATTTT,CASSWNPGQPQHF
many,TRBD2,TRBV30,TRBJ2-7,TGTGCCTGGAGGCAGCGACTAGCGGGAGTGAGCGAGCAGTACTTC,CAWRQRLAGVSEQYF
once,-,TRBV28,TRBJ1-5,TGTGCCAGCAGTTTTGCGGGACGCGCAGGTCGTAGCAATCAGCCCCAGCATTTT,CASSFAGRAGRSNQPQHF
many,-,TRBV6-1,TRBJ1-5,TGTGCCAGCAGTCCGGGACAATACTATAGCAATCAGCCCCAGCATTTT,CASSPGQYYSNQPQHF
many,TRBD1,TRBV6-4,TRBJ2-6,TGTGCCAGCAGTCCGCAACCGGGACAGGGAGCCGGGGCCAACGTCCTGACTTTC,CASSPQPGQGAGANVLTF
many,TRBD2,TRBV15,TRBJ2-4,TGTGCCACCAGCAAAGTTGGACTAGCGGGAACTAAAAACATTCAGTACTTC,CATSKVGLAGTKNIQYF
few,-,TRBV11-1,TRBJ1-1,TGTGCCAGCAGCGTTTACAGGGAGATGAACACTGAAGCTTTCTTT,CASSVYREMNTEAFF
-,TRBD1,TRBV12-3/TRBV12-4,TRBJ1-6,TGTGCCAGCGCTACGAACAGGGGCTTTAATTCACCCCTCCACTTT,CASATNRGFNSPLHF
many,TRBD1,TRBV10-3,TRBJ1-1,TGTGCCATCAGTTCTCAGGGGGGGGTCACTGAAGCTTTCTTT,CAISSQGGVTEAFF
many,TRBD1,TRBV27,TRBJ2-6,TGTGCCAGCAGTTTATGGGCGGGACAGGGCCCCTCTGGGGCCAACGTCCTGACTTTC,CASSLWAGQGPSGANVLTF
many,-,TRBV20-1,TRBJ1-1,TGCAGTGCTGGGGGAGGCCAAAGGACTGAAGCTTTCTTT,CSAGGGQRTEAFF
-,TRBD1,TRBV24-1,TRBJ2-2,TGTGCCACCAGTGGGGGACAGGGGACCACCGGGGAGCTGTTTTTT,CATSGGQGTTGELFF
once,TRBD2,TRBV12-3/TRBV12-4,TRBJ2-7,TGTGCCAGCAGTTCACCGACTAGCGGGTCCTACGAGCAGTACTTC,CASSSPTSGSYEQYF
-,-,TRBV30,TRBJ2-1,TGTGCCTGGAGTGTTGGGGGCACCTACAATGAGCAGTTCTTC,CAWSVGGTYNEQFF